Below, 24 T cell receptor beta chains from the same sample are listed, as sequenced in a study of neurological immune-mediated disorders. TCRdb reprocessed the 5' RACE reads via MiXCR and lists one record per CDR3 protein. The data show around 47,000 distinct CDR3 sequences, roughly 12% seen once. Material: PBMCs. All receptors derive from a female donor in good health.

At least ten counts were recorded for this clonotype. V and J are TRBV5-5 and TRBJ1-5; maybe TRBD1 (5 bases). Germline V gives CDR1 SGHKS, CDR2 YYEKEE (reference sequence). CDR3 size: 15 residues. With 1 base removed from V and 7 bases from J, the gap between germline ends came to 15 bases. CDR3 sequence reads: CASSLTARGVQPQHF. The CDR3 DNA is TGTGCCAGCAGCTTGACTGCTAGGGGCGTACAGCCCCAGCATTTT.

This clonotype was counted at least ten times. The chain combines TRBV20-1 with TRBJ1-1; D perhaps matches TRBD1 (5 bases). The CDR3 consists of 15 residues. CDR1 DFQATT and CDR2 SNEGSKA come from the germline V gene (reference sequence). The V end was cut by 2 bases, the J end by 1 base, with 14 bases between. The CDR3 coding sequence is TGCAGTGCTAGAAAAGGGGCGAAGTGGAACACTGAAGCTTTCTTT. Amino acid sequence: CSARKGAKWNTEAFF.

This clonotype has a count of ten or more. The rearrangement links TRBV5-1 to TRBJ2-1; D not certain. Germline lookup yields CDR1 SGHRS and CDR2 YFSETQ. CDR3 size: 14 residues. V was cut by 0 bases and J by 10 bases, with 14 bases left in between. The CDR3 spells CASSLGPGKGEQFF. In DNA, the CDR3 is TGCGCCAGCAGCTTGGGACCCGGAAAAGGGGAGCAGTTCTTC. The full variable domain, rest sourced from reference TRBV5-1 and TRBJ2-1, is KAGVTQTPRYLIKTRGQQVTLSCSPISGHRSVSWYQQTPGQGLQFLFEYFSETQRNKGNFPGRFSGRQFSNSRSEMNVSTLELGDSALYLCASSLGPGKGEQFFGPGTRLTVL.

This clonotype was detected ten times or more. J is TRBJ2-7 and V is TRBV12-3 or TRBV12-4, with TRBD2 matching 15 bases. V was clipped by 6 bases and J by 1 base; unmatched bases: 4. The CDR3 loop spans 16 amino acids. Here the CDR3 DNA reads TGTGCCAGCAGAGGGACTAGCGGGAGGACTTCCTACGAGCAGTACTTC. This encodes CASRGTSGRTSYEQYF.

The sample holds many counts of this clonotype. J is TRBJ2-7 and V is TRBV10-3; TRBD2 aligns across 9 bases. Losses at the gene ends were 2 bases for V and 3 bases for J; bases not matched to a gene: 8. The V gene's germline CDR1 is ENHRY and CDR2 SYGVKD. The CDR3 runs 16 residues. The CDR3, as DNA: TGTGCCATCAGTGAGCCGGGACTAGCCCGGAACTACGAGCAGTACTTC. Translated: CAISEPGLARNYEQYF.

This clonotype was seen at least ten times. CDR3 loop: CASSNDLQGPGELFF. The DNA of the CDR3 is TGTGCCAGCAGTAACGACCTTCAGGGTCCCGGGGAGCTGTTTTTT. This chain uses TRBV2 with TRBJ2-2, with D perhaps matching TRBD1 (5 bases). The CDR3 contains 15 residues. Trimming took off 5 bases at V and 6 bases at J, with 16 bases between the two ends. From germline, CDR1 is SNHLY and CDR2 FYNNEI.

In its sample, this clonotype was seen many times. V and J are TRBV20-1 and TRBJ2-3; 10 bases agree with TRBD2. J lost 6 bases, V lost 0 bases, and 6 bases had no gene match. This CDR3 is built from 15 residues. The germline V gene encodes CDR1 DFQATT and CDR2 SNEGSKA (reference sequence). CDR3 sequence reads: CSARDPSGGGDTQYF. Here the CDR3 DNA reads TGCAGTGCTAGAGACCCTAGCGGGGGTGGGGATACGCAGTATTTT.

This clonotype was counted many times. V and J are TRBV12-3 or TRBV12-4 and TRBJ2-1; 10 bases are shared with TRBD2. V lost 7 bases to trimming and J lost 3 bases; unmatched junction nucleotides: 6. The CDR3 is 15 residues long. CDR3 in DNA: TGTGCCAGCACCCCGCTAGCGGGGGTCTACAATGAGCAGTTCTTC. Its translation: CASTPLAGVYNEQFF.

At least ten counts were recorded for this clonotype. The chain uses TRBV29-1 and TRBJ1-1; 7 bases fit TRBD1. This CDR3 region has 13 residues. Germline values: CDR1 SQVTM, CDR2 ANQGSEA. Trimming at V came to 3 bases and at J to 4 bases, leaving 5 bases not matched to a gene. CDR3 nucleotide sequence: TGCAGCGTTGAGGTTCAGGGGGGCACTGAAGCTTTCTTT. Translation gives CSVEVQGGTEAFF.

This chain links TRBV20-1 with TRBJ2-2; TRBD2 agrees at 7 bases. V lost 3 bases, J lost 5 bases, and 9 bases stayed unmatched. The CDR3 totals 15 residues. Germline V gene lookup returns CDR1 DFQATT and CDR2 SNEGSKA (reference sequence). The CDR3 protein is CSASQGLTGTGELFF. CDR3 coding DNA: TGCAGTGCTAGCCAGGGACTAACGGGGACCGGGGAGCTGTTTTTT.

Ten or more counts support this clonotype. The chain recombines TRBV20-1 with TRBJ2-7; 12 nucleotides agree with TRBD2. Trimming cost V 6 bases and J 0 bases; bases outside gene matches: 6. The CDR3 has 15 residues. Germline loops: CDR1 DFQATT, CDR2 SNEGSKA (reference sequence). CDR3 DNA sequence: TGCAGTGCGACGGGACTAGCGGGTAGCTCCTACGAGCAGTACTTC. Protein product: CSATGLAGSSYEQYF.

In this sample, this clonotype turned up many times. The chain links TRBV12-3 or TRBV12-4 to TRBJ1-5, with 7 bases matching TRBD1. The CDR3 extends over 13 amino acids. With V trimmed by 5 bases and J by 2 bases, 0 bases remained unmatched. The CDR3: CASSGTGNQPQHF. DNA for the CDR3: TGTGCCAGCAGTGGGACAGGCAATCAGCCCCAGCATTTT.

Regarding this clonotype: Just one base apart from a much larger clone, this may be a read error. The CDR3 loop is CSVVKGTDEQFF. The CDR3 DNA reads TGCAGCGTTGTGAAAGGGACCGATGAGCAGTTCTTC. The chain is built from TRBV29-1 and TRBJ2-1, with D perhaps being TRBD1 or TRBD2 (5 bases each). Germline lookup yields CDR1 SQVTM and CDR2 ANQGSEA. The CDR3 runs 12 residues. V dropped 4 bases and J dropped 8 bases, with 12 bases sitting between them.

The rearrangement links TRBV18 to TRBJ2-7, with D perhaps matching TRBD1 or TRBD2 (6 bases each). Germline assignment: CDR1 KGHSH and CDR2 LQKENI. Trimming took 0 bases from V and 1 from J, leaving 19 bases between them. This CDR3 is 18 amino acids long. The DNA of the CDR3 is TGTGCCAGCTCACCACCAGGGGGGTTTGCCTCGGATTCCTACGAGCAGTACTTC. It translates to CASSPPGGFASDSYEQYF.

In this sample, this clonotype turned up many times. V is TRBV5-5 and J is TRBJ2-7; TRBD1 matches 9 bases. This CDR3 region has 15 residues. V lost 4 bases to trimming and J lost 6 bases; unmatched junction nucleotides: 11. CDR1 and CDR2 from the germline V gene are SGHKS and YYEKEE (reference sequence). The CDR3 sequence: CASSRDRDRAREQYF. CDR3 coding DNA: TGTGCCAGCAGCCGGGACCGGGACAGGGCGCGCGAGCAGTACTTC.

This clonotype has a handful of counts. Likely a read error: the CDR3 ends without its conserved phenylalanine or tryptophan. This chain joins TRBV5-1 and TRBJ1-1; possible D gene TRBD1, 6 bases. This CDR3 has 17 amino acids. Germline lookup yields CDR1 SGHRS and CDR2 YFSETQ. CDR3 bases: TGCTCCAGCAGGGAGGCGACAGGTGGGGGCCCCCTCACTGAAGCTTTCTCT. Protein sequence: CSSREATGGGPLTEAFS.

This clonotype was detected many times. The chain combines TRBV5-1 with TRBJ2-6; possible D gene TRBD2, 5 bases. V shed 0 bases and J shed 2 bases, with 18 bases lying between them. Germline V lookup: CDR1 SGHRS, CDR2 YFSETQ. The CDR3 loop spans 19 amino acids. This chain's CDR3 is CASSLGRTQVGAGANVLTF. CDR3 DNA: TGCGCCAGCAGCTTGGGGAGGACTCAGGTTGGCGCTGGGGCCAACGTCCTGACTTTC.

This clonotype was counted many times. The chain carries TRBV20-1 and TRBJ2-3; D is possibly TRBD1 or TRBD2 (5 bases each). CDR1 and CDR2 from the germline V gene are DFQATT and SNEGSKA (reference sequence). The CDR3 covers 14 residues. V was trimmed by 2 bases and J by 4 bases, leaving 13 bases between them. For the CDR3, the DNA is TGCAGTGCTAGATCGGGACCGAGGGCAGATACGCAGTATTTT. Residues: CSARSGPRADTQYF.

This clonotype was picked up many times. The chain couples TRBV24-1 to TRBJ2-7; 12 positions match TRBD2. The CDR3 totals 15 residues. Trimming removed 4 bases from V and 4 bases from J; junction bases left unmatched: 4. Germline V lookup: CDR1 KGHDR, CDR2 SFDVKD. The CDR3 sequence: CATSEASGRAYEQYF. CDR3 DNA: TGTGCCACCAGTGAGGCTAGCGGGAGGGCGTACGAGCAGTACTTC.

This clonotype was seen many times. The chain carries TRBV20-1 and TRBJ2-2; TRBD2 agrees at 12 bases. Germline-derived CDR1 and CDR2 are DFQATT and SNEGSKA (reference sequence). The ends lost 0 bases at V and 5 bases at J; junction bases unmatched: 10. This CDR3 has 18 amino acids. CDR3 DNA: TGCAGTGCTAGAGATGAACTAGCGGGAGGCCGGGGAACCGGGGAGCTGTTTTTT. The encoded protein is CSARDELAGGRGTGELFF.

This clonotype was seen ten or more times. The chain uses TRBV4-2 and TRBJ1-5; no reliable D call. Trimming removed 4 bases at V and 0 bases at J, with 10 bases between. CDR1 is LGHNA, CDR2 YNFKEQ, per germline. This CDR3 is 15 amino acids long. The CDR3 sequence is CASSPEQNSNQPQHF. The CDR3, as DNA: TGTGCCAGCAGCCCCGAACAGAATAGCAATCAGCCCCAGCATTTT.

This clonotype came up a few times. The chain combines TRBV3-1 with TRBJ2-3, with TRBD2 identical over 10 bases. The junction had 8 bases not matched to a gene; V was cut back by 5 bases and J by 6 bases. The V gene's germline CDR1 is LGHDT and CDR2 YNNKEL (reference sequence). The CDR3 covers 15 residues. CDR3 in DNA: TGTGCCAGCAGCAAAAGAATACTAGCGGGGGATACGCAGTATTTT. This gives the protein CASSKRILAGDTQYF.

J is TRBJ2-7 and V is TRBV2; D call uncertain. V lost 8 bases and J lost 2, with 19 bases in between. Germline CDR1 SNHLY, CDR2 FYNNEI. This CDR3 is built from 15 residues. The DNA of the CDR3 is TGTGCCAGCGTCCTCGAGACAAGCCCCACCTACGAGCAGTACTTC. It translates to CASVLETSPTYEQYF.

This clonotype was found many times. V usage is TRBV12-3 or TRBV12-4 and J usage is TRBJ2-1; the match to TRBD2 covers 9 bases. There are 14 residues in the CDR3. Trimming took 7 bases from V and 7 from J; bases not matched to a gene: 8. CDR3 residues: CASILAGVRNEQFF. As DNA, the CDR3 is TGTGCCAGCATCTTAGCGGGAGTAAGGAATGAGCAGTTCTTC.